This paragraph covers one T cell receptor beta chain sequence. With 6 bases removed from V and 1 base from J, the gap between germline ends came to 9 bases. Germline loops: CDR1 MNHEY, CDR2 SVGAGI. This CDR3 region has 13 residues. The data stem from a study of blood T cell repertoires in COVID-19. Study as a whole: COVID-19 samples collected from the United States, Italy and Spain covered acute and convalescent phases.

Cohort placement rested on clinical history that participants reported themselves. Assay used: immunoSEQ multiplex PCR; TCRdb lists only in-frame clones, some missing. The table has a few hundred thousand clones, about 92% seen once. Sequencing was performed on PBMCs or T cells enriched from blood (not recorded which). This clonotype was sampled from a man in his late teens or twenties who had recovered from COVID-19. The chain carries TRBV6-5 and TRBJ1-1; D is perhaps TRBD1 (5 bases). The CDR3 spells CASSIRENTEAFF. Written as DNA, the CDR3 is TGTGCCAGCAGCATCAGGGAGAACACTGAAGCTTTCTTT.